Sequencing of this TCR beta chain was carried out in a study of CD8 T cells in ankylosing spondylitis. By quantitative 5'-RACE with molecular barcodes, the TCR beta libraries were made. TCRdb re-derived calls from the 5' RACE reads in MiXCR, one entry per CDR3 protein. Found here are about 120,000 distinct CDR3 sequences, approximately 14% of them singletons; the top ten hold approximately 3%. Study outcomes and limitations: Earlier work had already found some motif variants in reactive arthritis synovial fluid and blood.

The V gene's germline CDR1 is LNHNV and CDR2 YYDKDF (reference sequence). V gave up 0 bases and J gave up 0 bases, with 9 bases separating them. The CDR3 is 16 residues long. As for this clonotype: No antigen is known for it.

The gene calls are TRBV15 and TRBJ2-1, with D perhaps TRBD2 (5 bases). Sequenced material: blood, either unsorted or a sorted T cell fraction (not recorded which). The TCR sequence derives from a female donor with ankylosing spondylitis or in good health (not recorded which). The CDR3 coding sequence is TGTGCCACCAGCAGAGATCGGGGTAGCTCCTACAATGAGCAGTTCTTC. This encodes CATSRDRGSSYNEQFF. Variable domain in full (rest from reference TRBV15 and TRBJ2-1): DAMVIQNPRYQVTQFGKPVTLSCSQTLNHNVMYWYQQKSSQAPKLLFHYYDKDFNNEADTPDNFQSRRPNTSFCFLDIRSPGLGDTAMYLCATSRDRGSSYNEQFFGPGTRLTVL.